The clone carrying this T cell receptor (beta chain) turned up a few times. These data come from a study of blood T cell repertoires in COVID-19. V was shortened by 2 bases and J by 2 bases, with 7 bases between the two germline ends. Germline V gene sequence: CDR1 WSHSY, CDR2 SAAADI. This CDR3 contains 14 residues. The data were produced by immunoSEQ multiplex PCR, yet TCRdb's version contains in-frame clones alone and is incomplete. The top ten hold 9.5% to 15% of the sample, which has about 270,000 clones, 80% to 90% seen once. The sample consisted of peripheral blood. The chain joins TRBV10-2 to TRBJ1-5; D is ambiguous. The TCR comes from a woman aged 25 to 45 with COVID-19, enrolled during active disease. The CDR3, as DNA: TGCGCCAGCAGTGAGAGGAGTGGCAATCAGCCCCAGCATTTT. Its protein is CASSERSGNQPQHF.